This passage covers 29 T cell receptor beta chains from one sample sequenced in a study of cytomegalovirus exposure and HLA in healthy donors. Data came from immunoSEQ multiplex PCR; TCRdb stores just in-frame clones and leaves some out. The table records about 220,000 clones, around nine tenths of them present only once. Sequencing was done on a sample of PBMCs. The receptors were sampled from a woman aged 18-29 years in good health and CMV-seronegative.

The CDR3, as DNA: TGTGCCAGCAGTTCCCAGGGGTCACCCCTCCACTTT. Its translation: CASSSQGSPLHF. The chain joins TRBV27 to TRBJ1-6, with a weak D call TRBD1 (6 bases). Germline CDR1 is MNHEY and CDR2 is SMNVEV (reference sequence). This CDR3 contains 12 residues. Trimming shortened V by 4 bases and J by 10 bases, and 8 bases separated the two germline ends.

In its sample, this clone was seen once. V usage is TRBV25-1 and J usage is TRBJ1-4; 7 bases are shared with TRBD1. The CDR3 consists of 15 residues. CDR1 MGHDK and CDR2 SYGVNS come from the germline V gene. J was trimmed by 4 bases and V by 0 bases; bases with no gene match: 2. In DNA, the CDR3 is TGTGCCAGCAGTGAATACAGGGGGAATAATGAAAAACTGTTTTTT. Encoded protein: CASSEYRGNNEKLFF.

The V gene is TRBV11-2, the J gene TRBJ1-1, with TRBD1 matching over 7 bases. CDR1 and CDR2 (germline): SGHAT, FQNNGV. The length of the CDR3 is 13 residues. Unmatched junction bases numbered 6, after V lost 6 bases and J lost 5 bases. The chain's CDR3 is CASRKQQGTEAFF. For the CDR3, the DNA is TGTGCCAGCAGGAAACAACAGGGGACTGAAGCTTTCTTT.

The chain combines TRBV5-1 with TRBJ1-2, with D tentatively TRBD1 (6 bases). The V gene's germline CDR1 is SGHRS and CDR2 YFSETQ. V was trimmed by 2 bases and J by 3 bases, leaving 11 bases between them. The CDR3 contains 14 residues. This CDR3 reads CASSFRGVDYGYTF. The CDR3 bases are TGCGCCAGCAGCTTCAGGGGAGTCGACTATGGCTACACCTTC. The entire variable domain, with the rest obtained from reference TRBV5-1 and TRBJ1-2, is as follows: KAGVTQTPRYLIKTRGQQVTLSCSPISGHRSVSWYQQTPGQGLQFLFEYFSETQRNKGNFPGRFSGRQFSNSRSEMNVSTLELGDSALYLCASSFRGVDYGYTFGSGTRLTVV.

The DNA for the CDR3 is TGTGCCAGCAGCCGAGGCCTCTACGAGCAGTACTTC. Translation gives CASSRGLYEQYF. The chain uses TRBV6-1 and TRBJ2-7; no clear D. Germline V lookup: CDR1 MNHNS, CDR2 SASEGT. The CDR3 runs to 12 residues. Trimming shortened V by 6 bases and J by 3 bases, and 9 bases separated the two germline ends.

The V gene is TRBV19, the J gene TRBJ2-7; weak D call: TRBD2 (7 bases). Trimming pared 4 bases from V and 5 bases from J, leaving 18 bases between. This CDR3 spans 15 amino acids. The germline V gene encodes CDR1 LNHDA and CDR2 SQIVND (reference sequence). CDR3 coding DNA: TGTGCCAGTAGTAAGAGGGTTGGGGGGGGCAACGAGCAGTACTTC. Its protein product is CASSKRVGGGNEQYF.

The chain joins TRBV7-2 to TRBJ2-2; D gene uncertain. Germline V gene lookup returns CDR1 SGHTA and CDR2 FQGNSA. V lost 3 bases and J lost 3, with 17 bases in between. The CDR3 contains 17 residues. The CDR3 bases are TGTGCCAGCAGCTTTCGTCCCGGTGTCCGTCACACCGGGGAGCTGTTTTTT. It specifies CASSFRPGVRHTGELFF.

The chain combines TRBV6-1 with TRBJ2-1; TRBD2 agrees at 7 bases. The V gene's germline CDR1 is MNHNS and CDR2 SASEGT. V shed 8 bases and J 0 bases; nucleotides not matched to a gene: 4. This CDR3 is 14 amino acids long. The CDR3 coding sequence is TGTGCCAGCGAGAGGACTAGCTCCTACAATGAGCAGTTCTTC. Its protein product is CASERTSSYNEQFF.

The J gene is TRBJ2-1, the V gene TRBV28, with 10 bases fitting TRBD2. The CDR3 has 14 residues. V dropped 1 base and J dropped 8; count of bases not matched to a gene: 2. Germline V gene sequence: CDR1 MDHEN, CDR2 SYDVKM. CDR3 in amino acids: CASSLSGLADEQFF. CDR3 nucleotide sequence: TGTGCCAGCAGTTTATCCGGACTAGCGGATGAGCAGTTCTTC.

The genes are TRBV5-6 and TRBJ2-1; no reliable D call. CDR3 length: 11 residues. Trimming removed 2 bases from V and 9 bases from J, with 6 bases in between. Germline V gives CDR1 SGHDT, CDR2 YYEEEE. DNA of the CDR3: TGTGCCAGCAGCTTTGTCAGTGAGCAGTTCTTC. Its translation: CASSFVSEQFF.

This chain links TRBV30 with TRBJ1-5, with a possible D match to TRBD1 (5 bases). Trimming shortened V by 0 bases and J by 1 base, and 10 bases separated the two germline ends. The germline gives CDR1 GTSNPN, CDR2 SVGIG (reference sequence). The CDR3 sequence is 15 residues long. The CDR3 bases are TGTGCCTGGAGTGTAATCGGGGGAAGCAATCAGCCCCAGCATTTT. It encodes CAWSVIGGSNQPQHF.

This sequence joins TRBV7-9 and TRBJ1-1, with D unresolved. V was cut by 5 bases and J by 11 bases, with 15 bases left in between. CDR1 and CDR2 from the germline V gene are SEHNR and FQNEAQ (reference sequence). The CDR3 totals 12 residues. CDR3 sequence: CASSTLIPGAFF. For the CDR3, the DNA is TGTGCCAGCAGCACCCTCATACCCGGGGCTTTCTTT.

V gene TRBV5-1 combines with J gene TRBJ2-5; 8 nucleotides agree with TRBD1. This CDR3 comprises 14 residues. Per the germline V gene, CDR1 is SGHRS and CDR2 is YFSETQ. The J segment lost 2 bases and the V segment lost 0 bases, leaving 0 bases of the junction unmatched. The CDR3, as DNA: TGCGCCAGCAGCTTGGGGACAGGGCAAGAGACCCAGTACTTC. It encodes CASSLGTGQETQYF.

This chain connects TRBV10-3 to TRBJ2-1; maybe TRBD2 (5 bases). V shed 3 bases and J shed 9 bases, with 15 bases lying between them. Germline V lookup: CDR1 ENHRY, CDR2 SYGVKD. The CDR3 runs 14 residues. The CDR3 loop reads CAISDRGYLGEQFF. The CDR3, as DNA: TGTGCCATCAGTGACCGAGGGTACCTAGGTGAGCAGTTCTTC.

This clone occurred once. V gene TRBV5-1 combines with J gene TRBJ1-2; no reliable D call. V lost 4 bases and J 8 bases, leaving 18 bases between the germline ends. The CDR3 spans 14 residues. Germline lookup yields CDR1 SGHRS and CDR2 YFSETQ. DNA of the CDR3: TGCGCCAGCAGCCCCCGCGGGCGGGATGTCGGCTACACCTTC. It encodes CASSPRGRDVGYTF.

The V gene is TRBV4-2, the J gene TRBJ2-2; TRBD2 aligns across 7 bases. The CDR3 has 18 residues. V lost 4 bases and J lost 7; bases outside the gene matches: 18. Germline assignment: CDR1 LGHNA and CDR2 YNFKEQ. This chain's CDR3 is CASSRGFSGGGPHGELFF. CDR3 sequence (DNA): TGTGCCAGCAGCCGGGGGTTTAGTGGGGGAGGGCCCCACGGGGAGCTGTTTTTT.

J is TRBJ1-1 and V is TRBV29-1, with 8 bases matching TRBD1. This CDR3 is built from 12 residues. CDR1 SQVTM and CDR2 ANQGSEA come from the germline V gene. Trimming removed 3 bases from V and 6 bases from J; junction bases left unmatched: 3. This chain's CDR3 is CSVDGQGSEAFF. CDR3 in DNA: TGCAGCGTTGACGGACAGGGCTCTGAAGCTTTCTTT.

This chain connects TRBV19 to TRBJ2-3; 10 bases agree with TRBD2. The germline gives CDR1 LNHDA, CDR2 SQIVND (reference sequence). The CDR3 covers 16 residues. V dropped 6 bases and J dropped 0; count of bases not matched to a gene: 6. The DNA of the CDR3 is TGTGCCAGTAGAGTGACTAGCGGGCTGAGCACAGATACGCAGTATTTT. Its translation is CASRVTSGLSTDTQYF.

The genes are TRBV4-1 and TRBJ2-5, with TRBD2 matching over 12 bases. V dropped 1 base and J dropped 4; count of bases not matched to a gene: 4. The CDR3 contains 16 residues. Germline loops: CDR1 MGHRA, CDR2 YSYEKL. CDR3 protein: CASSQGLAGVRETQYF. The CDR3 region has the DNA TGCGCCAGCAGCCAAGGACTAGCGGGAGTGCGAGAGACCCAGTACTTC.

The V gene is TRBV5-1, the J gene TRBJ1-1; possible D gene TRBD1, 6 bases. The ends were cut back, 3 bases at V and 2 bases at J, with 23 bases in the middle. CDR3 length equals 18 residues. From germline, CDR1 is SGHRS and CDR2 YFSETQ. The CDR3 sequence: CASSSPAPHRVGNTEAFF. The CDR3 DNA follows: TGCGCCAGCAGCTCGCCCGCTCCTCACAGGGTAGGAAACACTGAAGCTTTCTTT.

The V gene is TRBV19, the J gene TRBJ1-2; 7 bases map to TRBD1. J lost 4 bases, V lost 1 base, and 6 bases had no gene match. This CDR3 spans 15 amino acids. Per the germline V gene, CDR1 is LNHDA and CDR2 is SQIVND (reference sequence). This CDR3 is CASSIVPGQTYGYTF. The CDR3 nucleotides are TGTGCCAGTAGTATAGTTCCGGGACAGACCTATGGCTACACCTTC. Looking up the rest from reference TRBV19 and TRBJ1-2 gives the full variable domain: DGGITQSPKYLFRKEGQNVTLSCEQNLNHDAMYWYRQDPGQGLRLIYYSQIVNDFQKGDIAEGYSVSREKKESFPLTVTSAQKNPTAFYLCASSIVPGQTYGYTFGSGTRLTVV.

The rearrangement links TRBV10-3 to TRBJ1-5; the match to TRBD1 covers 7 bases. The J segment lost 5 bases and the V segment lost 10 bases, leaving 8 bases of the junction unmatched. The germline gives CDR1 ENHRY, CDR2 SYGVKD. This CDR3 has 13 residues. The CDR3 DNA follows: TGTGCCACCTCCCAGGGGGACGATCAGCCCCAGCATTTT. Protein product: CATSQGDDQPQHF.

Ten or more counts support this clone. This chain links TRBV6-1 with TRBJ2-6, with D perhaps TRBD1 (6 bases). The CDR3 contains 15 residues. Germline V CDR1 and CDR2: MNHNS, SASEGT. V gave up 0 bases and J gave up 4 bases, with 7 bases separating them. Here the CDR3 reads CASSEAQGGANVLTF. CDR3 nucleotides: TGTGCCAGCAGTGAAGCGCAGGGGGGGGCCAACGTCCTGACTTTC.

The chain combines TRBV6-1 with TRBJ1-4; 9 bases map to TRBD1. This CDR3 has 17 residues. The V and J ends lost 0 bases and 8 bases, in that order; junction bases with no gene match: 10. The germline V gene has CDR1 MNHNS and CDR2 SASEGT. The CDR3 DNA follows: TGTGCCAGCAGTGAAGCCGGGATCGGGACAGGGAACGAAAAACTGTTTTTT. Residues: CASSEAGIGTGNEKLFF.

The chain recombines TRBV30 with TRBJ2-1; 14 bases are shared with TRBD2. Germline CDR1 and CDR2: GTSNPN and SVGIG (reference sequence). V dropped 0 bases and J dropped 8; count of bases not matched to a gene: 18. This CDR3 has 20 residues. CDR3: CAWSVRGTSGRQINVDEQFF. The CDR3 DNA sequence: TGTGCCTGGAGTGTACGGGGGACTAGCGGGAGACAAATTAATGTGGATGAGCAGTTCTTC. Full variable domain (remainder filled in from reference TRBV30 and TRBJ2-1): SQTIHQWPATLVQPVGSPLSLECTVEGTSNPNLYWYRQAAGRGLQLLFYSVGIGQISSEVPQNLSASRPQDRQFILSSKKLLLSDSGFYLCAWSVRGTSGRQINVDEQFFGPGTRLTVL.

The CDR3 DNA sequence: TGTGCCAGCAGCTTAAGGGGACTAGCGGGGAGAGGGGAGACCCAGTACTTC. As protein: CASSLRGLAGRGETQYF. J is TRBJ2-5 and V is TRBV7-9; TRBD2 aligns across 13 bases. With 2 bases clipped from V and 5 bases from J, the junction kept 8 bases outside the gene matches. This CDR3 is 17 amino acids long. Germline V gives CDR1 SEHNR, CDR2 FQNEAQ (reference sequence).

This chain uses TRBV11-2 with TRBJ1-5, with a possible D match to TRBD1 (5 bases). The V end lost 0 bases, the J end lost 6 bases, and 12 bases lay between the germline ends. The CDR3 runs 15 residues. Germline V gene sequence: CDR1 SGHAT, CDR2 FQNNGV. CDR3 amino acids: CASSLDMGGAQPQHF. CDR3 DNA sequence: TGTGCCAGCAGCTTAGATATGGGGGGAGCTCAGCCCCAGCATTTT.

The rearrangement uses TRBV30 and TRBJ1-5, with D maybe TRBD1 (6 bases). V was trimmed by 3 bases and J by 4 bases, leaving 13 bases between them. The germline gives CDR1 GTSNPN, CDR2 SVGIG (reference sequence). The CDR3 length is 14 residues. The CDR3 spells CAWSPGTKNQPQHF. The CDR3 coding sequence is TGTGCCTGGAGCCCCGGGACAAAGAATCAGCCCCAGCATTTT.

This clone was seen only once. This chain connects TRBV6-6 to TRBJ2-1, with 13 bases lining up with TRBD2. After removal of 0 bases from V and 8 bases from J, the junction contained 4 bases not matched to a gene. The CDR3 sequence is 16 residues long. CDR1 is MNHNY, CDR2 SVGAGI, per germline (reference sequence). The CDR3 loop is CASSYSELAGGDEQFF. For the CDR3, the DNA is TGTGCCAGCAGTTACTCCGAACTAGCGGGAGGGGATGAGCAGTTCTTC.